A single sample is the source of the 30 T cell receptor beta chains below, sequenced in a study of CD8 T cells in ankylosing spondylitis. MiXCR, applied by TCRdb to the 5' RACE reads, yields one record per CDR3 protein. This table has about 160,000 distinct CDR3 sequences, around 20% appearing once. The sample was blood, either unsorted or a sorted T cell fraction (not recorded which). The receptors shown here come from a male donor with ankylosing spondylitis or in good health (not recorded which).

In its sample, this clonotype was seen once. This could be a read error, since a much larger clone is one nucleotide away. The rearrangement uses TRBV19 and TRBJ2-5; 8 bases map to TRBD2. The germline V gene encodes CDR1 LNHDA and CDR2 SQIVND (reference sequence). The CDR3 contains 13 residues. CDR3 region: CTSSWTSRETQYF. The CDR3 bases are TGTACCAGCAGTTGGACTAGCCGGGAGACCCAGTACTTC.

This clonotype was seen ten or more times. This sequence joins TRBV6-1 and TRBJ1-1; the D is unclear. From germline, CDR1 is MNHNS and CDR2 SASEGT. The ends were cut back, 3 bases at V and 0 bases at J, with 11 bases in the middle. The CDR3 contains 15 residues. The CDR3 protein is CASSDWATLNTEAFF. For the CDR3, the DNA is TGTGCCAGCAGTGACTGGGCGACGTTGAACACTGAAGCTTTCTTT.

The table lists this clonotype with many counts. The V and J genes are TRBV9 and TRBJ1-2; D is unclear. Trimming pared 4 bases from V and 8 bases from J, leaving 21 bases between. This CDR3 has 15 amino acids. Germline CDR1 is SGDLS and CDR2 is YYNGEE. CDR3 DNA: TGTGCCAGCAGCCCCTCTGAGGAGGCGCTGGGGGGCTACACCTTC. Its translation: CASSPSEEALGGYTF.

V is TRBV4-1 and J is TRBJ2-1; tentative D call: TRBD1 (5 bases). The germline V and J ends were trimmed by 0 bases and 6 bases, with 6 bases remaining between them. Germline V gives CDR1 MGHRA, CDR2 YSYEKL. The CDR3 is made up of 13 amino acids. CDR3 sequence: CASSQEGVNEQFF. The CDR3 nucleotides read TGCGCCAGCAGCCAAGAAGGGGTCAATGAGCAGTTCTTC.

This rearrangement joins TRBV6-1 to TRBJ2-7; 10 bases are shared with TRBD2. In germline, CDR1 is MNHNS, CDR2 SASEGT. CDR3 length equals 17 residues. V shed 5 bases, J shed 1 base, and the junction held 11 bases outside the gene matches. CDR3 sequence: CASSRNWGLAPSYEQYF. For the CDR3, the DNA is TGTGCCAGCAGTAGAAACTGGGGACTAGCGCCTTCCTACGAGCAGTACTTC.

This clonotype was seen many times. This chain links TRBV12-3 or TRBV12-4 with TRBJ2-3; D is unclear. V was cut by 4 bases and J by 3 bases, with 5 bases left in between. CDR3 size: 12 residues. The DNA of the CDR3 is TGTGCCAGCAGTTATGGTACAGATACGCAGTATTTT. This codes for CASSYGTDTQYF.

The chain recombines TRBV12-3 or TRBV12-4 with TRBJ1-1; weak D call: TRBD1 (5 bases). The CDR3 loop spans 14 amino acids. Trimming left V 3 bases short and J 1 base short, with 9 bases between. The CDR3 loop is CASSLEGRNTEAFF. CDR3 DNA: TGTGCCAGCAGTTTGGAGGGACGGAACACTGAAGCTTTCTTT.

This clonotype was seen only a few times. J is TRBJ1-1 and V is TRBV7-2; D ambiguous. Germline CDR1 reads SGHTA; CDR2 reads FQGNSA. The V and J ends lost 7 bases and 4 bases respectively, with 13 bases between them. This CDR3 comprises 13 residues. CDR3 nucleotide sequence: TGTGCCAGCAATAGCCGGAGGAGCACTGAAGCTTTCTTT. This sequence encodes CASNSRRSTEAFF. The full variable domain, completed using reference TRBV7-2 and TRBJ1-1, is GAGVSQSPSNKVTEKGKDVELRCDPISGHTALYWYRQSLGQGLEFLIYFQGNSAPDKSGLPSDRFSAERTGGSVSTLTIQRTQQEDSAVYLCASNSRRSTEAFFGQGTRLTVV.

This clonotype was detected ten times or more. The chain combines TRBV5-1 with TRBJ1-2, with TRBD1 identical over 7 bases. The V segment lost 5 bases and the J segment 4 bases; nucleotides outside the gene matches: 5. The CDR3 loop spans 13 amino acids. Germline CDR1 is SGHRS and CDR2 is YFSETQ. In DNA form, the CDR3 reads TGCGCCAGCAGTCGCGACAGGGTCTATGGCTACACCTTC. Translation: CASSRDRVYGYTF.

This clonotype was counted at least ten times. V usage is TRBV20-1 and J usage is TRBJ2-7, with 8 positions matching TRBD2. Germline values: CDR1 DFQATT, CDR2 SNEGSKA (reference sequence). V dropped 6 bases and J dropped 2; count of bases not matched to a gene: 15. There are 16 residues in the CDR3. CDR3 protein: CSAPRLTSGKAYEQYF. CDR3 in DNA: TGCAGTGCCCCACGTCTCACTAGCGGAAAAGCCTACGAGCAGTACTTC.

This clonotype has a count of ten or more. The chain links TRBV5-1 to TRBJ2-7; perhaps D is TRBD1 or TRBD2 (5 bases each). The V gene lost 5 bases and the J gene lost 3 bases, with 18 bases spanning the gap. The CDR3 covers 15 residues. Germline V gene data show CDR1 as SGHRS and CDR2 as YFSETQ. The CDR3: CASRTSLEGRYEQYF. CDR3 nucleotides: TGCGCCAGCAGAACTAGTCTTGAGGGGCGCTACGAGCAGTACTTC.

This chain uses TRBV5-5 with TRBJ1-6, with D tentatively TRBD1 (5 bases). Germline V gene lookup returns CDR1 SGHKS and CDR2 YYEKEE (reference sequence). Deletions cut 0 bases from V and 4 bases from J, with 17 bases between. CDR3 size: 18 residues. CDR3 loop: CASSLGRGTDSYNSPLHF. DNA for the CDR3: TGTGCCAGCAGCTTGGGAAGGGGTACGGACTCTTATAATTCACCCCTCCACTTT.

The sample holds a few counts of this clonotype. J is TRBJ2-5 and V is TRBV9; D gene unclear. Trimming took 1 base from V and 4 from J, leaving 8 bases between them. In germline, CDR1 is SGDLS, CDR2 YYNGEE. The CDR3 is made up of 13 amino acids. This CDR3 is CASSVTPGETQYF. CDR3 nucleotide sequence: TGTGCCAGCAGCGTAACTCCGGGAGAGACCCAGTACTTC.

This clonotype was recorded many times. The genes are TRBV12-3 or TRBV12-4 and TRBJ1-2, with 9 bases lining up with TRBD1. CDR3 length equals 15 residues. The ends lost 2 bases at V and 7 bases at J; junction bases unmatched: 8. The CDR3 region has the DNA TGTGCCAGCAGTTTAACCATACAGGGGGCAGGTGGCTACACCTTC. It yields the protein CASSLTIQGAGGYTF.

Many counts were recorded for this clonotype. The genes are TRBV28 and TRBJ1-5; D is uncertain. Germline loops: CDR1 MDHEN, CDR2 SYDVKM. CDR3 length: 15 residues. V was shortened by 8 bases and J by 3 bases, with 17 bases between the two germline ends. The CDR3 bases are TGTGCCAGCGTTCCCTATATGGGGTCCAATCAGCCCCAGCATTTT. Residues: CASVPYMGSNQPQHF.

V gene TRBV5-1 combines with J gene TRBJ2-7; a weak D match, TRBD1 (5 bases). CDR1 is SGHRS and CDR2 is YFSETQ in the germline V gene. V dropped 1 base and J dropped 5 bases, with 13 bases sitting between them. The CDR3 is made up of 14 amino acids. The CDR3, as DNA: TGCGCCAGCAGCTTGTGGCCAGGGTCGGACGAGCAGTACTTC. Encoded protein: CASSLWPGSDEQYF.

The sample holds a few counts of this clonotype. The chain is built from TRBV29-1 and TRBJ1-2, with D unresolved. The CDR3 consists of 13 residues. The germline V gene has CDR1 SQVTM and CDR2 ANQGSEA. Trimming shortened V by 4 bases and J by 4 bases, and 13 bases separated the two germline ends. The CDR3 reads CSVGDGVGYGYTF. DNA of the CDR3: TGCAGCGTTGGAGACGGGGTAGGCTATGGCTACACCTTC. Full variable domain (outside the CDR3, taken from reference TRBV29-1 and TRBJ1-2): SAVISQKPSRDICQRGTSLTIQCQVDSQVTMMFWYRQQPGQSLTLIATANQGSEATYESGFVIDKFPISRPNLTFSTLTVSNMSPEDSSIYLCSVGDGVGYGYTFGSGTRLTVV.

This clonotype was seen only a few times. This chain links TRBV5-1 with TRBJ2-2; TRBD1 or TRBD2 may be the D gene (5 bases each). The germline V gene has CDR1 SGHRS and CDR2 YFSETQ. This CDR3 is 16 amino acids long. V was trimmed by 2 bases and J by 5 bases, leaving 16 bases between them. The CDR3, as DNA: TGCGCCAGCAGCTTAACTTCCGGGACCCGGACCGGGGAGCTGTTTTTT. Its protein is CASSLTSGTRTGELFF.

The sample holds a few counts of this clonotype. The rearrangement links TRBV18 to TRBJ2-7, with TRBD2 as a possible D gene (5 bases). Germline V gene sequence: CDR1 KGHSH, CDR2 LQKENI. There are 17 residues in the CDR3. The V and J ends lost 3 bases and 0 bases respectively, with 18 bases between them. This CDR3 reads CASSPVYLTGISYEQYF. CDR3 in DNA: TGTGCCAGCTCACCCGTTTACTTGACCGGGATCTCCTACGAGCAGTACTTC.

The chain carries TRBV6-5 and TRBJ1-5; D not resolved. Germline-derived CDR1 and CDR2 are MNHEY and SVGAGI. The CDR3 extends over 15 amino acids. V gave up 7 bases and J gave up 5 bases, with 18 bases separating them. CDR3: CASTLQTLRDQPQHF. The DNA of the CDR3 is TGTGCCAGCACATTACAGACCCTAAGGGATCAGCCCCAGCATTTT.

In its sample, this clonotype was seen many times. The V and J genes are TRBV28 and TRBJ1-1, with D perhaps matching TRBD1 (6 bases). This CDR3 comprises 14 residues. Germline-derived CDR1 and CDR2 are MDHEN and SYDVKM. V lost 1 base and J lost 4, with 10 bases in between. The CDR3 protein is CASSLSQGLTEAFF. CDR3 bases: TGTGCCAGCAGTTTATCACAGGGTCTCACTGAAGCTTTCTTT.

This clonotype was observed many times. V and J are TRBV9 and TRBJ2-2; D gene ambiguous. The germline V gene encodes CDR1 SGDLS and CDR2 YYNGEE. The CDR3 loop spans 12 amino acids. V was clipped by 4 bases and J by 6 bases, with 7 bases between them. CDR3 in DNA: TGTGCCAGCAGCCCCCTAGCCGGGGAGCTGTTTTTT. This translates into CASSPLAGELFF.

This clonotype has just a few counts. This clone may be a read error of a much larger clone one base away. V usage is TRBV2 and J usage is TRBJ1-1, with TRBD1 matching over 7 bases. In germline, CDR1 is SNHLY, CDR2 FYNNEI. This CDR3 is 14 amino acids long. J lost 0 bases, V lost 6 bases, and 4 bases had no gene match. CDR3 sequence: CASSTQGMNTEAFF. The DNA of the CDR3 is TGTGCCAGCAGCACACAGGGGATGAACACTGAAGCTTTCTTT. Using reference TRBV2 and TRBJ1-1 for the parts outside the CDR3, the full variable domain is EPEVTQTPSHQVTQMGQEVILRCVPISNHLYFYWYRQILGQKVEFLVSFYNNEISEKSEIFDDQFSVERPDGSNFTLKIRSTKLEDSAMYFCASSTQGMNTEAFFGQGTRLTVV.

As DNA, the CDR3 is TGTGCCAGTAGTTTGGGGGCAGGCTACAATGAGCAGTTCTTC. It specifies CASSLGAGYNEQFF. The V gene is TRBV19, the J gene TRBJ2-1, with TRBD1 as a possible D gene (6 bases). There are 14 residues in the CDR3. Germline CDR1 is LNHDA and CDR2 is SQIVND (reference sequence). V lost 5 bases and J 3 bases, leaving 11 bases between the germline ends.

The chain links TRBV3-1 to TRBJ1-3, with unresolved D. The CDR3 is 16 residues long. In germline, CDR1 is LGHDT, CDR2 YNNKEL (reference sequence). Trimming removed 0 bases at V and 0 bases at J, with 9 bases between. CDR3 sequence (DNA): TGTGCCAGCAGCCAAGAACTTGTACGCTCTGGAAACACCATATATTTT. This codes for CASSQELVRSGNTIYF.

This clonotype showed up many times. This chain connects TRBV5-1 to TRBJ2-7, with 9 bases fitting TRBD2. Germline CDR1 reads SGHRS; CDR2 reads YFSETQ. The trim removed 0 bases at V and 4 bases at J, leaving 2 bases unmatched. The CDR3 consists of 14 residues. Here the CDR3 reads CASSLGAGGYEQYF. In DNA, the CDR3 is TGCGCCAGCAGCTTGGGAGCGGGAGGTTACGAGCAGTACTTC. Based on the CDR3 plus reference TRBV5-1 and TRBJ2-7, the full variable domain is KAGVTQTPRYLIKTRGQQVTLSCSPISGHRSVSWYQQTPGQGLQFLFEYFSETQRNKGNFPGRFSGRQFSNSRSEMNVSTLELGDSALYLCASSLGAGGYEQYFGPGTRLTVT.

This clonotype was detected ten times or more. V gene TRBV20-1 combines with J gene TRBJ2-7, with 12 bases lining up with TRBD2. The CDR3 consists of 15 residues. Germline lookup yields CDR1 DFQATT and CDR2 SNEGSKA (reference sequence). V trimming: 4 bases; J trimming: 1 base; junction bases outside the gene matches: 5. The CDR3 coding sequence is TGCAGTGCTACCCCTAGCGGGAGGGTGTCCTACGAGCAGTACTTC. The encoded protein is CSATPSGRVSYEQYF.

The rearrangement uses TRBV5-1 and TRBJ2-1; no firm D call. Germline CDR1 is SGHRS and CDR2 is YFSETQ. V shed 0 bases and J shed 5 bases, with 6 bases lying between them. This CDR3 is built from 13 residues. Here the CDR3 reads CASSLGNDNEQFF. The DNA of the CDR3 is TGCGCCAGCAGCTTGGGGAACGACAATGAGCAGTTCTTC.

This clonotype has a single count. This sequence may be a read error, since a much larger clone differs from it by one base. V is TRBV27 and J is TRBJ2-1; TRBD2 might be the D (5 bases). CDR1 is MNHEY, CDR2 SMNVEV, per germline (reference sequence). The CDR3 is made up of 13 amino acids. The CDR3 DNA reads TGTGCCAGCAGTTTTGAGCGGAACAATGAGCAGTCCTTC. Amino acids: CASSFERNNEQSF.

This clonotype was picked up a small number of times. The rearrangement uses TRBV3-1 and TRBJ2-2; the D gene could be TRBD1 or TRBD2 (6 bases each). V lost 5 bases, J lost 7 bases, and 20 bases lay in between. The CDR3 sequence is 16 residues long. The germline V gene encodes CDR1 LGHDT and CDR2 YNNKEL (reference sequence). CDR3 bases: TGTGCCAGCAGCAAACCGGGGGCTCCAACCATCGGGGAGCTGTTTTTT. It encodes CASSKPGAPTIGELFF.